Listed below are T cell receptor beta chains from one sample, sequenced in a study of cytomegalovirus exposure and HLA in healthy donors. The repertoire was sequenced with immunoSEQ multiplex PCR; TCRdb's copy has only in-frame clones and lacks some. Of 170,000 or so clones in the sample, 65% to 85% were seen once. Sequencing was done on a sample of PBMCs. Receptors were obtained from a woman in her fifties or sixties in good health and CMV-seropositive. The CDR3 runs from the conserved cysteine through the conserved F or W. The D gene is left open where the match is weak. Part of the rows lack a size; the others show once, few, many or a class for expanded clones.

v_call: TRBV2; clone_size: NA; j_call: TRBJ1-5; d_call: TRBD1; cdr3_nt: TGTGCCAGCAGAATCGGGACAGGGGACAATCAGCCCCAGCATTTT; cdr3_aa: CASRIGTGDNQPQHF
v_call: TRBV9; clone_size: once; j_call: TRBJ1-2; d_call: TRBD1; cdr3_nt: TGTGCCAGCAGCGTCGACCCGACAGGGGCCTACGCTAACTATGGCTACACCTTC; cdr3_aa: CASSVDPTGAYANYGYTF
v_call: TRBV7-2; clone_size: once; j_call: TRBJ2-7; d_call: NA; cdr3_nt: TGTGCCAGCAGCTCCGCCGCGTTGAGCGAGCAGTACTTC; cdr3_aa: CASSSAALSEQYF
v_call: TRBV18; clone_size: NA; j_call: TRBJ1-5; d_call: TRBD1; cdr3_nt: TGTGCCAGCTCACAGGACAGGGACAATCAGCCCCAGCATTTT; cdr3_aa: CASSQDRDNQPQHF
v_call: TRBV7-2; clone_size: NA; j_call: TRBJ2-5; d_call: TRBD2; cdr3_nt: TGTGCCAGCAGCTTAGTGGTGGCGGCGGGAGGGATGGCCCAGTACTTC; cdr3_aa: CASSLVVAAGGMAQYF
v_call: TRBV7-2; clone_size: NA; j_call: TRBJ1-2; d_call: TRBD1; cdr3_nt: TGTGCCAGCAGCGCCCTACGGGACAGGATAAACTATGGCTACACCTTC; cdr3_aa: CASSALRDRINYGYTF
v_call: TRBV5-1; clone_size: NA; j_call: TRBJ1-1; d_call: NA; cdr3_nt: TGCGCCAGCAGCAACGGGGGTTCCCACACTGAAGCTTTCTTT; cdr3_aa: CASSNGGSHTEAFF
v_call: TRBV10-3; clone_size: NA; j_call: TRBJ1-1; d_call: NA; cdr3_nt: TGTGCCATCAGCAAGGACAGGAACACTGAAGCTTTCTTT; cdr3_aa: CAISKDRNTEAFF
v_call: TRBV5-4; clone_size: NA; j_call: TRBJ2-5; d_call: TRBD1; cdr3_nt: TGTGCCAGCAGCCGACAGGGTTTTGAGACCCAGTACTTC; cdr3_aa: CASSRQGFETQYF
v_call: TRBV6-6; clone_size: NA; j_call: TRBJ1-3; d_call: TRBD1; cdr3_nt: TGTGCCAGCAGTTTGGGACAGGGTGGAAACACCATATATTTT; cdr3_aa: CASSLGQGGNTIYF